This is a list of T cell receptor beta chains from one sample in a study of spatial heterogeneity in lung cancer. TCRdb independently ran MiXCR on the 5' RACE reads; one entry per CDR3 protein. The table has tens of thousands of distinct CDR3 sequences, more than 8% seen once. The sample here was PBMCs, taken at surgery. The receptors shown here come from a female donor with early-stage non-small cell lung cancer. Both conserved end residues are part of each CDR3. The D gene is left open where the match is weak. Rows give clone size only sometimes, using once, few, many, or a class for an expanded clone.

d_call,v_call,j_call,clone_size,cdr3_aa,cdr3_nt
.,TRBV7-2,TRBJ2-5,many,CASSRNEVGGTQYF,TGTGCCAGCAGCCGAAATGAGGTGGGGGGGACCCAGTACTTC
.,TRBV7-2,TRBJ2-5,few,CASSLAGETQYF,TGTGCCAGCAGCTTAGCGGGAGAGACCCAGTACTTC
.,TRBV7-2,TRBJ2-5,many,CASSSGLGRKETQYF,TGTGCCAGCAGCTCCGGCTTAGGGCGAAAAGAGACCCAGTACTTC
TRBD1,TRBV18,TRBJ2-3,many,CASSPGQGVADTQYF,TGTGCCAGCTCACCGGGACAGGGGGTTGCAGATACGCAGTATTTT
.,TRBV9,TRBJ1-2,few,CASSPQSEGTYGYTF,TGTGCCAGCAGCCCACAAAGTGAGGGGACCTATGGCTACACCTTC
TRBD2,TRBV12-3/TRBV12-4,TRBJ2-1,.,CASSPLAGRVTDEQFF,TGTGCCAGCAGTCCGCTAGCGGGAAGGGTTACGGATGAGCAGTTCTTC
.,TRBV7-3,TRBJ2-1,many,CASSLTREEQFF,TGTGCCAGCAGCTTAACGAGGGAGGAGCAGTTCTTC
.,TRBV7-2,TRBJ2-1,few,CASSLPSNEQFF,TGTGCCAGCAGCTTGCCTAGCAATGAGCAGTTCTTC
.,TRBV5-1,TRBJ1-2,few,CASSPTDAYGYTF,TGCGCCAGCAGCCCGACGGACGCATATGGCTACACCTTC
.,TRBV6-5,TRBJ1-1,.,CASSTLWGGRNTEAFF,TGTGCCAGCAGTACCCTCTGGGGGGGCAGGAACACTGAAGCTTTCTTT
TRBD1,TRBV6-1,TRBJ2-2,.,CASSSVGTGDTGELFF,TGTGCCAGCAGTTCTGTCGGGACAGGGGACACCGGGGAGCTGTTTTTT
.,TRBV11-2,TRBJ2-7,few,CASSALAALYEQYF,TGTGCCAGCAGCGCCTTAGCGGCTTTATACGAGCAGTACTTC